Shown below are 4 T cell receptor beta chains from a single sample sequenced in a study of memory CD4+ T cells and cytomegalovirus serostatus. The data were produced by immunoSEQ multiplex PCR, yet TCRdb's version contains in-frame clones alone and is incomplete. The sample lists under 85,000 clones, about 78% seen once, with around 2.6% in the top ten. Single viable CD3+CD4+CD8-CD45RO+ cells were sorted as the memory CD4+ T cells. Sequencing was done on a sample of memory CD4+ T cells from blood. Every receptor here comes from an adult in good health and CMV-seropositive.

The CDR3 coding sequence is TGTGCCAGCAGTGACCTTCAGGAGAACTATGGCTACACCTTC. Its protein is CASSDLQENYGYTF. The rearrangement links TRBV2 to TRBJ1-2; unclear D gene. This CDR3 contains 14 residues. Looked up from germline, CDR1 is SNHLY and CDR2 is FYNNEI. With 3 bases removed from V and 2 bases from J, the gap between germline ends came to 10 bases.

V usage is TRBV5-1 and J usage is TRBJ2-7; 8 bases map to TRBD1. CDR3 length equals 14 residues. The V segment lost 3 bases and the J segment 5 bases; nucleotides outside the gene matches: 7. Germline V CDR1 and CDR2: SGHRS, YFSETQ. CDR3 residues: CASSSGQGQDEQYV. In DNA, the CDR3 is TGCGCCAGCAGCTCCGGACAGGGTCAGGACGAGCAGTACGTC.

The CDR3 here is CASSRASTEAFF. DNA of the CDR3: TGTGCCAGCAGCCGGGCGAGCACTGAAGCTTTCTTT. V usage is TRBV14 and J usage is TRBJ1-1, with D unclear. Per germline, CDR1 SGHDN and CDR2 FVKESK. The CDR3 is 12 amino acids. Trimming took 4 bases from V and 4 from J, leaving 7 bases between them.

The chain joins TRBV4-3 to TRBJ1-1, with D tentatively TRBD1 (5 bases). V was shortened by 0 bases and J by 4 bases, with 18 bases between the two germline ends. Germline V gene sequence: CDR1 LGHNA, CDR2 YSLEER. The CDR3 covers 17 residues. CDR3 loop: CASSQEGGWGLGTEAFF. CDR3 bases: TGCGCCAGCAGCCAAGAGGGGGGATGGGGCTTGGGCACTGAAGCTTTCTTT.